Sequencing of this TCR beta chain was carried out in a study of T cells in Graves' hyperthyroidism and ophthalmopathy. The study, taken as a whole, reports: Separation of ophthalmopathy from stable hyperthyroidism was achieved by a 13 V-J model.

Per germline, CDR1 SGHVS and CDR2 FNYEAQ. Trimming pared 5 bases from V and 8 bases from J, leaving 27 bases between. The CDR3 runs to 17 residues. What was amplified from RNA transcripts were TCR beta CDR3 regions. The HTBI set primed first-round TCR CDR3 RT-PCR. TCRdb processed the multiplex PCR reads anew with MiXCR; each CDR3 protein has one entry. Among approximately 400,000 distinct CDR3 sequences listed, 15% to 19% were seen once. Concerning this clonotype: The antigen remains undetermined.

The V and J genes are TRBV7-6 and TRBJ1-2; perhaps TRBD1 as D (5 bases). Sequences were obtained from blood. The TCR comes from a woman aged 18-35 years with Graves' hyperthyroidism. The CDR3 DNA is TGTGCCAGCAGCGCCAAACCCGGGGCCCGACCCCAGGAAGGCTACACCTTC. Protein sequence: CASSAKPGARPQEGYTF.